The present entry profiles one TCR beta chain with its context. Other DNA variants within this sample encode the same CDR3. This entry comes from a study of blood T cell repertoires in COVID-19. Overall study: Some COVID-19 samples were acute and others convalescent; all came from the United States, Italy and Spain.

Sequencing used immunoSEQ multiplex PCR; TCRdb keeps in-frame clones, though not all of them. The sample contains roughly 230,000 clones, approximately 85% of which appear only once. There are 13 residues in the CDR3. The V and J ends lost 3 bases and 3 bases respectively, with 8 bases between them. In germline, CDR1 is LGHDT, CDR2 YNNKEL (reference sequence). The sequence came from a man aged 35-49 years with acute or convalescent COVID-19. Sequenced material: peripheral blood. The V gene is TRBV3-1 (or the pseudogene TRBV3-2), the J gene TRBJ1-1; D possibly corresponds to TRBD1 (6 bases). The CDR3 loop reads CASSHQGHTEAFF. In DNA, the CDR3 is TGTGCCAGCAGCCACCAGGGGCACACTGAAGCTTTCTTT.